The 4 T cell receptor beta chains below all came from one sample that was sequenced in a study of blood T cell repertoires in COVID-19 (dated by TCRdb to the early 2020s). Receptors were amplified or captured by the immunoSEQ multiplex PCR assay. TCRdb limited this immuneACCESS table to in-frame rearrangements with V and J called. A share of clones is missing; checked studies link under half to unresolved V genes, and the rest is unexplained. The sample profile shows 150,000 to 200,000 clones; around 77% of them were found once. The top ten clonotypes cover approximately 15% of the sample. The sequenced sample was peripheral blood. The receptor source for this set is a man aged 55-75 years with active or convalescent COVID-19.

This sequence joins TRBV3-1 (or the pseudogene TRBV3-2) and TRBJ2-6; 11 bases are a match to TRBD1. Per germline, CDR1 LGHDT and CDR2 YNNKEL (reference sequence). This CDR3 comprises 18 residues. V lost 4 bases to trimming and J lost 4 bases; unmatched junction nucleotides: 9. The CDR3, as DNA: TGTGCCAGCAGCCTTCGGACAGGGGGCAGTGGAGGGGCCAACGTCCTGACTTTC. Its protein product is CASSLRTGGSGGANVLTF.

The V call is TRBV7-9, the J call TRBJ1-3; D is uncertain. Trimming cost V 6 bases and J 0 bases, with 12 bases left between them. There are 15 residues in the CDR3. Germline V gene lookup returns CDR1 SEHNR and CDR2 FQNEAQ (reference sequence). For the CDR3, the DNA is TGTGCCAGCAGTATAGACAAGGTCTCTGGAAACACCATATATTTT. Protein sequence: CASSIDKVSGNTIYF.

The chain has TRBV19 and TRBJ1-5, with 8 bases fitting TRBD1. The junction had 5 bases not matched to a gene; V was cut back by 5 bases and J by 5 bases. CDR3 size: 14 residues. CDR1 and CDR2 from the germline V gene are LNHDA and SQIVND (reference sequence). The CDR3 bases are TGTGCCAGTAGTGGGGGACAGGACCATCAGCCCCAGCATTTT. Its translation is CASSGGQDHQPQHF.

This clone was picked up one time. A single base separates this from a much larger clone, so it may be a read error. This sequence joins TRBV7-9 and TRBJ2-2; tentative D call: TRBD1 (6 bases). Between the trimmed V and J ends, which lost 4 bases and 1 base, there was a span of 10 bases. Germline V lookup: CDR1 SEHNR, CDR2 FQNEAQ (reference sequence). The CDR3 runs 15 residues. The DNA of the CDR3 is TGTGCCAGCAGCTCCCCGGACAGGAACACCGGGGAGCTGTTTTTT. Its translation is CASSSPDRNTGELFF. Using reference TRBV7-9 and TRBJ2-2 for the parts outside the CDR3, the full variable domain is DTGVSQNPRHKITKRGQNVTFRCDPISEHNRLYWYRQTLGQGPEFLTYFQNEAQLEKSRLLSDRFSAERPKGSFSTLEIQRTEQGDSAMYLCASSSPDRNTGELFFGEGSRLTVL.